Below, one T cell receptor (beta chain) is given with its context. Its antigen remains unknown. The data derive from a study of T cells in localized non-small cell lung cancer. Notes on the study in general: Heterogeneity is still possible, as just one tumor region was sequenced. Uninvolved adjacent lung, not tumor, had the highest T cell clonality. Turning up in adjacent lung were a median about 56 of the top 100 tumor clones.

Measured with immunoSEQ multiplex PCR; TCRdb has only the in-frame clones, and not every one. The profile shows fewer than 30,000 clones, about 85% of them singletons. This CDR3 spans 11 amino acids. V was pared by 6 bases and J by 6 bases, with 11 bases between. Per germline, CDR1 DFQATT and CDR2 SNEGSKA (reference sequence). The chain couples TRBV20-1 to TRBJ1-1; D possibly corresponds to TRBD1 (6 bases). The source was peripheral blood, collected before any cancer treatment. The TCR originated in a female donor aged 60 or older with stage II squamous cell lung carcinoma. In nucleotides, the CDR3 is TGCAGTGCAGTTCGGACAGCTGAAGCTTTCTTT. Translation: CSAVRTAEAFF.